This TCR beta chain was sequenced during a study of PD-L1 blockade in urothelial cancer. Looking at the study overall: Blood yielded a median of around 140,000 T cells per sample.

Synthetic TCR analog templates were added to each PCR reaction. Here immunoSEQ multiplex PCR was the method, and the copy in TCRdb shows in-frame clones only, minus some. The table shows tens of thousands of clones, with about 89% occurring only once. A total of 1 to 8 samples per patient were collected pretreatment and on-treatment. The receptor comes from a man aged 55 to 70 with urothelial cancer. The sequencing here drew on PBMCs, taken around atezolizumab (anti-PD-L1) treatment.

The CDR3 region has the DNA TGCGCCAGCAGTTTGACTAGCGGGAGCAATGAGCAGTTCTTC. Its protein is CASSLTSGSNEQFF. This chain uses TRBV10-1 with TRBJ2-1; 12 bases are a match to TRBD2. The J segment lost 6 bases and the V segment lost 5 bases, leaving 2 bases of the junction unmatched. CDR1 is WNHNN and CDR2 is SYGVQD in the germline V gene (reference sequence). The CDR3 contains 14 residues.